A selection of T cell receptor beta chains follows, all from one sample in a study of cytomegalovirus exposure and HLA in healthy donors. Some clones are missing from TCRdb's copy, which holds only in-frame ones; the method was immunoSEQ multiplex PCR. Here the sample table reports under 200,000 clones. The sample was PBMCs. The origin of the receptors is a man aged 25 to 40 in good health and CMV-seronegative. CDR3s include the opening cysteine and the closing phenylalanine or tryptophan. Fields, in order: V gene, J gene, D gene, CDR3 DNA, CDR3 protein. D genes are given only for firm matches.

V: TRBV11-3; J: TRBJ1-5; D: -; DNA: TGTGCCAGCAGCTTAGAGGGAGGCAATCAGCCCCAGCATTTT; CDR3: CASSLEGGNQPQHF
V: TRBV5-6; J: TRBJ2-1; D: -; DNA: TGTGCCAGCAGCCCCGGGACACACTACAATGAGCAGTTCTTC; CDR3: CASSPGTHYNEQFF
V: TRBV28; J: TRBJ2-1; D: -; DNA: TGTGCCAGCAGTTTATTCGGTACGAGCTACAATGAGCAGTTCTTC; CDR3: CASSLFGTSYNEQFF
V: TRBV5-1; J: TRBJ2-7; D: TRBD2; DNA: TGCGCCAGCAGTACCTCTGCGGGGGGGACCTACGAGCAGTACTTC; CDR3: CASSTSAGGTYEQYF
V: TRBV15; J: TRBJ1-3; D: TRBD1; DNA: TGTGCCACCAGCAGAGGGGACAGTGATATAAACACCATATATTTT; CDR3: CATSRGDSDINTIYF
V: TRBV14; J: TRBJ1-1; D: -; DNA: TGTGCCAGCAGGCCCGGGACACTAAACACTGAAGCTTTCTTT; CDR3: CASRPGTLNTEAFF
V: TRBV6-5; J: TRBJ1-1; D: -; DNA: TGTGCCAGCAGTTACTCGTCAGGGGCCCAGGACACTGAAGCTTTCTTT; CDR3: CASSYSSGAQDTEAFF
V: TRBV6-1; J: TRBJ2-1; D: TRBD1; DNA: TGTGCCAGCTGGCAGCCCGGGACAGGCTACAATGAGCAGTTCTTC; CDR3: CASWQPGTGYNEQFF
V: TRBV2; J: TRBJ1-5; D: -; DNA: TGTGCCAGCAGAGGTACAGGTAACAATCAGCCCCAGCATTTT; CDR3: CASRGTGNNQPQHF
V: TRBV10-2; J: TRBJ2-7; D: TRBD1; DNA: TGCGCCAGCAGTGGGTCGGGACAGGGGCTTGGGGACGAGCAGTACTTC; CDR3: CASSGSGQGLGDEQYF
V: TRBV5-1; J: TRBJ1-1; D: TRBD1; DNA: TGCGCCAGCAGCTCCGCGACAGGGCTGAACACTGAAGCTTTCTTT; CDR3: CASSSATGLNTEAFF
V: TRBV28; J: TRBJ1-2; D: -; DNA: TGTGCCAGCAGACTAACAGGGTTAGGAGGCTACACCTTC; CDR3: CASRLTGLGGYTF
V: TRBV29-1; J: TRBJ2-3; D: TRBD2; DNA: TGCAGCCAACGACTAGCGGGAGTAGATACGCAGTATTTT; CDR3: CSQRLAGVDTQYF
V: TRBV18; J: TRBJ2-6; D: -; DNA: TGTGCCAGCTCACCACCTTCCAGGGTCCCTGGGGCCAACGTCCTGACTTTC; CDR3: CASSPPSRVPGANVLTF
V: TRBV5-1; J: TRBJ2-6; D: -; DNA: TGCGCCAGCAGCTTTGACAGGCCCCGGGCCAACGTCCTGACTTTC; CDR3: CASSFDRPRANVLTF
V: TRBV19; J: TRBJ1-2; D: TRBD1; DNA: TGTGCCAGTAGTACCAGGGGGCAGAACTATGGCTACACCTTC; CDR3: CASSTRGQNYGYTF
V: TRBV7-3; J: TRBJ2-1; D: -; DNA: TGTGCCAGCAGCTTATCCGGGAGCTCCTACAATGAGCAGTTCTTC; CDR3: CASSLSGSSYNEQFF
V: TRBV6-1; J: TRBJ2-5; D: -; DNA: TGTGCCAGCGCTCACAGGTCCCAAGAGACCCAGTACTTC; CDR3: CASAHRSQETQYF
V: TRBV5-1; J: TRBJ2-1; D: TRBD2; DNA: TGCGCCAGCAGCTTGGGGGCTAGCGGGAGGTACAATGAGCAGTTCTTC; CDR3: CASSLGASGRYNEQFF
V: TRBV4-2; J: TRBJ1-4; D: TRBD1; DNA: TGTGCCAGCAGCCAAGATAAGTCAGGGGGGAATGAAAAACTGCTTTTT; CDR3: CASSQDKSGGNEKLLF
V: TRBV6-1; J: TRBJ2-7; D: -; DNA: TGTGCCAGCAGATACCGGGACACCTCCTACGAGCAGTACTTC; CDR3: CASRYRDTSYEQYF
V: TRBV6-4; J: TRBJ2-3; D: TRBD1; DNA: TGTGCCAGCAAGAGGGACAGCGACACAGATACGCAGTATTTT; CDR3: CASKRDSDTDTQYF
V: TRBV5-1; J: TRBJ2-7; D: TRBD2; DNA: TGCGCCAGCAGCTTGGGGGGCGGGAGGGCCTACGAGCAGTACTTC; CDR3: CASSLGGGRAYEQYF
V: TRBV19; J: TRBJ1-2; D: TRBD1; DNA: TGTGCCAGTAGTGACAGGGACTATGGCTACACCTTC; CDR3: CASSDRDYGYTF
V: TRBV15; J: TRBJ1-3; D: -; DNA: TGTGCCACCAGCAGAGAGGGACAACACTCTGGAAACACCATATATTTT; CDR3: CATSREGQHSGNTIYF
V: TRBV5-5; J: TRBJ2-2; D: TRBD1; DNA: TGTGCCAGCAGCGCGACAGGGGGTTGGACCGGGGAGCTGTTTTTT; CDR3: CASSATGGWTGELFF
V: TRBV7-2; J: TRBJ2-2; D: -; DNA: TGTGCCAGCAGCTTCCGGACAGCACGATTGGAGCTGTTTTTT; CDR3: CASSFRTARLELFF
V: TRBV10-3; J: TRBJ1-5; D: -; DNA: TGTGCCATCAGTGAGGACAGAATTAGCAATCAGCCCCAGCATTTT; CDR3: CAISEDRISNQPQHF
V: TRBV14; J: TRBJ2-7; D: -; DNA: TGTGCCAGCAGCCAACGAGGGCATAGAGGCTACGAGCAGTACTTC; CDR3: CASSQRGHRGYEQYF
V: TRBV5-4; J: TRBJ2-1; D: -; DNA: TGTGCCAGCAGCTTGGTTCATAGCGCCAATGAGCAGTTCTTC; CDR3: CASSLVHSANEQFF
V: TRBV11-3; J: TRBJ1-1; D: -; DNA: TGTGCCAGCAGCCCGGGGGGTTCGAACACTGAAGCTTTCTTT; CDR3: CASSPGGSNTEAFF
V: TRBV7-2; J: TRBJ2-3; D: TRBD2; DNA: TGTGCCAGCAGCTTAGCTAGCGGGAGCACAGATACGCAGTATTTT; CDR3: CASSLASGSTDTQYF
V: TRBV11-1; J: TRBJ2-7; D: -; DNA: TGTGCCAGCAGCTCCGGGACTCCGGCGTACGAGCAGTACTTC; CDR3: CASSSGTPAYEQYF
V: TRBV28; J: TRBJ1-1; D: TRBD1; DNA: TGTGCCAGCACCAATTGGGGACAGTCGGCTGAAGCTTTCTTT; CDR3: CASTNWGQSAEAFF
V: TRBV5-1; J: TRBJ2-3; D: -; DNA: TGCGCCAGCAGCTTGGCCGGGACAACTAGCACAGATACGCAGTATTTT; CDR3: CASSLAGTTSTDTQYF
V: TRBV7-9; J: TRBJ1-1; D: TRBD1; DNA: TGTGCCAGCAGCTTCCGGGACAGATCGAGGAGGGCTTTCTTT; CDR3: CASSFRDRSRRAFF
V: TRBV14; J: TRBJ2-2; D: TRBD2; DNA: TGTGCCAGCAGCCCCATCCTAGGCGGGAGCACCGGGGAGCTGTTTTTT; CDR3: CASSPILGGSTGELFF
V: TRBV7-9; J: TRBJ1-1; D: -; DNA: TGTGCCAGCAGCCTCGACAGGTCTGACACTGAAGCTTTCTTT; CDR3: CASSLDRSDTEAFF
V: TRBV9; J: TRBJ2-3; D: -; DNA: TGTGCCAGCAGCGTAGCAGGCTATGACACAGATACGCAGTATTTT; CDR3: CASSVAGYDTDTQYF
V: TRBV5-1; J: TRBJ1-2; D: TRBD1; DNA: TGCGCCAGCAGCGAGGGACAGGGAGGATATGGCTACACCTTC; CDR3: CASSEGQGGYGYTF
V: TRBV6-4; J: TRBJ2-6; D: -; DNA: TGTGCCAGCAGCTACGGAGCTCAAGGGGCCAACGTCCTGACTTTC; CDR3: CASSYGAQGANVLTF
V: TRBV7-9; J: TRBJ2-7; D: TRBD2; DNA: TGTGCCAGCAGCTCACTGGCGTCTAGCGGGAGCTACGAGCAGTACTTC; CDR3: CASSSLASSGSYEQYF
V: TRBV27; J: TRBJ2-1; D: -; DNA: TGTGCCAGCAGTCTGAACGATGGGGCTTACAATGAGCAGTTCTTC; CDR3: CASSLNDGAYNEQFF
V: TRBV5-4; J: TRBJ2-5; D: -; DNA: TGTGCCAGCAGCTCCCCTGAGGGGGGGGAGACCCAGTACTTC; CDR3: CASSSPEGGETQYF
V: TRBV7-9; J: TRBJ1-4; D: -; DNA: TGTGCCAGCACCTTACGGGAGGGCGAAAAACTGTTTTTT; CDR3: CASTLREGEKLFF
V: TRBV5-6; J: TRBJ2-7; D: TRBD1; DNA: TGTGCCAGCAGCTCAGGAGACAGGGGTTCCCACGAGCAGTACTTC; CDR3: CASSSGDRGSHEQYF
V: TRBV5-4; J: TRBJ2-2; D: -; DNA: TGTGCCAGCAGCTTGTACAAAGGGAGCACCGGGGAGCTGTTTTTT; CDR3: CASSLYKGSTGELFF